This TCR beta chain came from a study of cytomegalovirus exposure and HLA in healthy donors. Germline-derived CDR1 and CDR2 are MDHEN and SYDVKM. Trimming removed 1 base from V and 2 bases from J, with 15 bases in between. The CDR3 is 16 residues long. Each of the donors was a healthy bone marrow donor. The PCR had 60 Vbeta and 13 Jbeta primers. Assay used: immunoSEQ multiplex PCR; TCRdb lists only in-frame clones, some missing. The table shows 150,000 to 200,000 clones, with roughly 73% occurring only once. Sequenced input: PBMCs. V and J are TRBV28 and TRBJ2-7; a possible D gene is TRBD2 (5 bases). The receptor's source is a female donor in good health and CMV-seronegative. The CDR3 coding sequence is TGTGCCAGCAGTTTATTTAGTGGGAGTCACCCCTACGAGCAGTACTTC. This translates into CASSLFSGSHPYEQYF.